These T cell receptor beta chains were read from a single sample in a study of blood T cell repertoires in COVID-19. The data were produced by immunoSEQ multiplex PCR, yet TCRdb's version contains in-frame clones alone and is incomplete. The sample lists over 100,000 clones, roughly 86% occurring once. The source material was peripheral blood. All receptors derive from a woman between 70 and 85 years old with COVID-19, enrolled during active disease. Each CDR3 is given with its conserved first and last residue. D genes are given only for firm matches. Clone size appears in some rows only: once, few, many, or a class for an expanded clone.

d_call	v_call	clone_size	j_call	cdr3_nt	cdr3_aa
.	TRBV9	few	TRBJ1-6	TGTGCCAGCAGCTTCAGGGATTCGGAGGGTTCACCCCTCCACTTT	CASSFRDSEGSPLHF
TRBD2	TRBV27	.	TRBJ2-4	TGTGCCAGCAGAGACCCGGGGGGGATAGCCAAAAACATTCAGTACTTC	CASRDPGGIAKNIQYF
.	TRBV7-9	.	TRBJ1-6	TGTGCCAGTAGGAGACAGAATTCACCCCTCCACTTT	CASRRQNSPLHF
TRBD1	TRBV19	.	TRBJ2-3	TGTGCCAGTAGGCCGGGACAGGGTCATCCCGATACGCAGTATTTT	CASRPGQGHPDTQYF
.	TRBV29-1	.	TRBJ2-3	TGCAGCGTTGACTCGGGTTTCGGCACAGATACGCAGTATTTT	CSVDSGFGTDTQYF
.	TRBV5-1	.	TRBJ2-2	TGCGCCAGCAGCTTTCTCACCTCTTCTAGTGGCCTGTTTTTT	CASSFLTSSSGLFF
.	TRBV3-1/TRBV3-2	once	TRBJ1-2	TGTGCCAGTAGCCCCCTAGCGGAACAAGTAAACTATGGCTACACCTTC	CASSPLAEQVNYGYTF
TRBD1	TRBV24-1	.	TRBJ2-7	TGTGCCACCAGTGATTCCGTTAACAGGGGCTACGGCTCCTACGAGCAGTACTTC	CATSDSVNRGYGSYEQYF
.	TRBV5-1	.	TRBJ1-5	TGCGCCAGCAGCGTAGACAGAGATCAGCCCCAGCATTTT	CASSVDRDQPQHF
TRBD1	TRBV30	.	TRBJ1-2	TGTGCCTGGAGGATACAGGGGGACTATGGCTACACCTTC	CAWRIQGDYGYTF
TRBD1	TRBV6-5	.	TRBJ1-3	TGTGCCAGCAGTCGACAGGGTTCCTCTGGAAACACCATATATTTT	CASSRQGSSGNTIYF
TRBD2	TRBV7-3	.	TRBJ2-3	TGTGCCAGCAGCTTCGGGGGGTTCACAGATACGCAGTATTTT	CASSFGGFTDTQYF
.	TRBV6-1	.	TRBJ2-1	TGTGCCAGCAGTGAATTTCAGACAGGCTCCTACAATGAGCAGTTCTTC	CASSEFQTGSYNEQFF
TRBD2	TRBV6-5	.	TRBJ2-3	TGTGCCAGCAGTTGGACTAGCGGGGGTGGAGATACGCAGTATTTT	CASSWTSGGGDTQYF
.	TRBV19	few	TRBJ1-1	TGTGCCAGCACTACGACTCGGTATGGGAACACTGAAGCTTTCTTT	CASTTTRYGNTEAFF
.	TRBV28	.	TRBJ1-6	TGTGCCAGCAGTGACTCATTAGGTAATTCACCCCTCCACTTT	CASSDSLGNSPLHF
TRBD1	TRBV5-6	.	TRBJ1-2	TGTGCCAGCACGCTTGAGGGCTGGGACAGGGGGCTCTATGGCTACACCTTC	CASTLEGWDRGLYGYTF
TRBD1	TRBV30	.	TRBJ1-6	TGTGCCTGGAGTGTACTTGAACAGGGGAATTCACCCCTCCACTTT	CAWSVLEQGNSPLHF
.	TRBV5-4	few	TRBJ1-2	TGTGCCAGCGGCCTAGGTGTCAGTAACTATGGCTACACCTTC	CASGLGVSNYGYTF
TRBD1	TRBV11-3	few	TRBJ2-1	TGTGCCAGCAGCGAGACAGGGGTCTCCTACAATGAGCAGTTCTTC	CASSETGVSYNEQFF
.	TRBV3-1/TRBV3-2	once	TRBJ2-5	TGTGCCAGCAGCCAAGAGAGGCCTAGCCCGTGGAGGACCCAGTACTTC	CASSQERPSPWRTQYF
TRBD1	TRBV6-6	.	TRBJ1-1	TGTGCCAGCAGAACCCCGGGACAGGGTGGTGGGACTGAAGCTTTCTTT	CASRTPGQGGGTEAFF
.	TRBV21-1	.	TRBJ1-1	TGTGCCAGCAGCAAAGAACAAGAAGCTGAAGCTTTCTTT	CASSKEQEAEAFF
TRBD1	TRBV25-1	.	TRBJ1-1	TGTGCCAGCAGTGTCGGACAGGGGAGCACTGAAGCTTTCTTT	CASSVGQGSTEAFF
.	TRBV12-3/TRBV12-4	.	TRBJ1-1	TGTGCCAGCATACCCCAGATGAACACTGAAGCTTTCTTT	CASIPQMNTEAFF
TRBD1	TRBV2	once	TRBJ1-1	TGTGCCAGCAGAAGGACAGGGGGGGCCCTGGGGACTGAAGCTTTCTTT	CASRRTGGALGTEAFF
TRBD1	TRBV7-2	once	TRBJ1-4	TGTGCCAGCAGCCAAAACGGACAGGGAAATGAAAAACTGTTTTTT	CASSQNGQGNEKLFF
.	TRBV5-5	.	TRBJ2-1	TGTGCCAGCAGCTTGAGAGGTGGGGCTCGTAACAATGAGCAGTTCTTC	CASSLRGGARNNEQFF
TRBD1	TRBV3-1/TRBV3-2	.	TRBJ1-2	TGTGCCAGCAGCCCTACGACAGGGAACTATGGCTACACCTTC	CASSPTTGNYGYTF
TRBD1	TRBV10-1	few	TRBJ2-7	TGCGCCAGCAGTGATGGGGACAGGGCCTTGGACGAGCAGTACTTC	CASSDGDRALDEQYF
.	TRBV18	.	TRBJ1-3	TGTGCCAGCTCACCCCTCCGGGGGTCTGGAAACACCATATATTTT	CASSPLRGSGNTIYF
.	TRBV11-2	.	TRBJ2-5	TGTGCCAGCAGCCCGACTGGCGGGGGCGAGACCCAGTACTTC	CASSPTGGGETQYF
.	TRBV5-1	.	TRBJ2-2	TGCGCCAGCAGCCCTGATGCCACTATACTCACCGGGGAGCTGTTTTTT	CASSPDATILTGELFF
TRBD1	TRBV5-1	.	TRBJ1-6	TGCGCCAGCAGCTTGGGGGACAGGGCTAATTCACCCCTCCACTTT	CASSLGDRANSPLHF
.	TRBV7-5	.	TRBJ2-7	TGTGTCAGAAGCTTAACCCGGCGGACAGGGGTCACCTACGAGCAGTACTTC	CVRSLTRRTGVTYEQYF
TRBD2	TRBV5-4	once	TRBJ2-3	TGTGCCAGCAGCATTAGCGGGCGAAGCACAGATACGCAGTATTTT	CASSISGRSTDTQYF
.	TRBV10-3	.	TRBJ1-5	TGTGCCATCAGCCGGGACATAGCTAGCAATCAGCCCCAGCATTTT	CAISRDIASNQPQHF
.	TRBV7-8	.	TRBJ2-3	TGTGCCAGCAGCTTAGCGGGCGCGGGGCTCACAGATACGCAGTATTTT	CASSLAGAGLTDTQYF
.	TRBV25-1	.	TRBJ1-1	TGTGCCAGCAGTGCCTCGGGACACCCCACTGAAGCTTTCTTT	CASSASGHPTEAFF
.	TRBV27	.	TRBJ1-4	TGTGCCAGCAGTTTTAAACAGGGCAGGTCTAATGAAAAACTGTTTTTT	CASSFKQGRSNEKLFF
TRBD2	TRBV29-1	.	TRBJ2-7	TGCAGCGTTGATTCGGGACTAGCGGATTACGAGCAGTACTTC	CSVDSGLADYEQYF
.	TRBV6-6	.	TRBJ1-5	TGTGCCAGCAGTTATGGAGAACTAGGCAATCAGCCCCAGCATTTT	CASSYGELGNQPQHF
.	TRBV2	.	TRBJ1-1	TGTGCCAGCAGTGAGGGGCGGTACCCGGCTGAAGCTTTCTTT	CASSEGRYPAEAFF
.	TRBV5-6	.	TRBJ1-2	TGTGCCAGCAGCTTAAGTCCAGACAGCAGAGCTAACTATGGCTACACCTTC	CASSLSPDSRANYGYTF
TRBD1	TRBV24-1	.	TRBJ1-6	TGTGCCACCAGTGAGGAGGGACAGGCGGAATTGAATTCACCCCTCCACTTT	CATSEEGQAELNSPLHF
TRBD2	TRBV11-2	once	TRBJ2-4	TGTGCCAGCAGGCTGGTAACGGGGGGGGTCCCGTACTTC	CASRLVTGGVPYF
.	TRBV7-2	.	TRBJ2-2	TGTGCCAGCAGCTCCGGACTAAACACCGGGGAGCTGTTTTTT	CASSSGLNTGELFF
.	TRBV18	.	TRBJ2-7	TGTGCCAGCTCACCGGCCGAGGGATTCCGGGACGAGCAGTACTTC	CASSPAEGFRDEQYF
.	TRBV5-4	.	TRBJ2-5	TGTGCCAGCAGCTTGGTATCCCAAGAGACCCAGTACTTC	CASSLVSQETQYF
.	TRBV19	.	TRBJ1-2	TGTGCCAGTAGTATTCCACCCCAACAGAGCTATGGCTACACCTTC	CASSIPPQQSYGYTF
.	TRBV18	.	TRBJ1-2	TGTGCCAGCTCACCTCCGACAGGCTATGGCTACACCTTC	CASSPPTGYGYTF